The clone carrying this TCR beta chain was seen only once. The protocol was immunoSEQ multiplex PCR, while the TCRdb copy is restricted to in-frame clones and leaves out a portion. The sample lists fewer than 250,000 clones, approximately 90% seen once, with 2.6% in the top ten. This sample was included in a study of blood T cell repertoires in COVID-19. Germline-derived CDR1 and CDR2 are WNHNN and SYGVQD (reference sequence). This CDR3 is 16 amino acids long. Trimming removed 4 bases from V and 6 bases from J, with 19 bases in between. V is TRBV10-1 and J is TRBJ1-5; tentative D call: TRBD1 (6 bases). The sequence was obtained from a woman between 25 and 40 years old with acute COVID-19. Specimen: PBMCs or T cells enriched from blood (not recorded which). The CDR3 reads CASSVIIDRIRQPQHF. CDR3 in DNA: TGCGCCAGCAGTGTGATTATTGACAGGATTCGTCAGCCCCAGCATTTT.